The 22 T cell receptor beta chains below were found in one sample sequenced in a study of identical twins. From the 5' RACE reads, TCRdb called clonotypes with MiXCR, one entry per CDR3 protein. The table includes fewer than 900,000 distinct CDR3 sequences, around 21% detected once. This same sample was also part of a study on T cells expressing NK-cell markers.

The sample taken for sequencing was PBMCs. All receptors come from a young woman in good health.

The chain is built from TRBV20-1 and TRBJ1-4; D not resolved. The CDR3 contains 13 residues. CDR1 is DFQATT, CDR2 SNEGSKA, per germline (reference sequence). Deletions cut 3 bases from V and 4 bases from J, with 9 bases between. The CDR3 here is CSASSGNNEKLFF. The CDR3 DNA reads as TGCAGTGCTAGTTCCGGGAATAATGAAAAACTGTTTTTT.

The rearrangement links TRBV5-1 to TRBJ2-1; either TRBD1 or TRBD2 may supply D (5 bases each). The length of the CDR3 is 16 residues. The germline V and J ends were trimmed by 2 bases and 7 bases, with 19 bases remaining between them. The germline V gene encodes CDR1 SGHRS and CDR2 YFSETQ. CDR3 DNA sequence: TGCGCCAGCAGCTTCAATGATCTCACCAGGGAGAATGAGCAGTTCTTC. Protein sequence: CASSFNDLTRENEQFF.

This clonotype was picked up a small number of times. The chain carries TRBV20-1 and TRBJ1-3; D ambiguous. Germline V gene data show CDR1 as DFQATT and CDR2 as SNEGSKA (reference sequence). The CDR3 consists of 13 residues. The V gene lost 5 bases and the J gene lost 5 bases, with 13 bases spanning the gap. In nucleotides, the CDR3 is TGCAGTGCTGCAATCGATACAAGAAACACCATATATTTT. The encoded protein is CSAAIDTRNTIYF.

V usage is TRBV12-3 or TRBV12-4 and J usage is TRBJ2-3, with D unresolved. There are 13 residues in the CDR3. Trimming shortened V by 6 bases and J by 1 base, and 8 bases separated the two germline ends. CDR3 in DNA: TGTGCCAGCAGCGTCTGGGGCACAGATACGCAGTATTTT. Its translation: CASSVWGTDTQYF.

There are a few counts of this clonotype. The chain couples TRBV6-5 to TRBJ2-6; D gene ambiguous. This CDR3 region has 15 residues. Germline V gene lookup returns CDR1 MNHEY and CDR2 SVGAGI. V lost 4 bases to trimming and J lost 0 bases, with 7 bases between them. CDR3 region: CASSSASSGANVLTF. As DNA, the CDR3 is TGTGCCAGCAGTTCCGCCAGCTCTGGGGCCAACGTCCTGACTTTC.

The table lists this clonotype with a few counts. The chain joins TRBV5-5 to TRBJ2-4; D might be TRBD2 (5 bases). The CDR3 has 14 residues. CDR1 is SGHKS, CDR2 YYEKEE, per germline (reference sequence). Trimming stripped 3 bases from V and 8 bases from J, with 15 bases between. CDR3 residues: CASSSREDMDIQYF. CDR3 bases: TGTGCCAGCAGCTCGAGGGAAGATATGGACATTCAGTACTTC.

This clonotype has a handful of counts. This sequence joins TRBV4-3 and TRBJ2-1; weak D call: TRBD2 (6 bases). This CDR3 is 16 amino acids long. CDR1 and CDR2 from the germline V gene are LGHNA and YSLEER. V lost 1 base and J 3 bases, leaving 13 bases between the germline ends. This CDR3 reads CASSQAGTSFYNEQFF. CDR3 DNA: TGCGCCAGCAGCCAAGCCGGGACTTCCTTCTACAATGAGCAGTTCTTC.

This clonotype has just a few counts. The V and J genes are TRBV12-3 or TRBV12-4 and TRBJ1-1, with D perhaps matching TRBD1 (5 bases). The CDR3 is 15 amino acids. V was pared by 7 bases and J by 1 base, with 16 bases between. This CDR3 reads CASNYLGAGNTEAFF. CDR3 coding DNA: TGTGCCAGCAACTACTTAGGGGCGGGGAACACTGAAGCTTTCTTT.

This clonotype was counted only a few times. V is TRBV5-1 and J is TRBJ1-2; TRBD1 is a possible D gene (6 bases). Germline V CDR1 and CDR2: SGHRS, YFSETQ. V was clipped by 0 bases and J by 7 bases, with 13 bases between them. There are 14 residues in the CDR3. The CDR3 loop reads CASSLDQGTLGYTF. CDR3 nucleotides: TGCGCCAGCAGCTTGGATCAGGGGACTCTTGGCTACACCTTC.

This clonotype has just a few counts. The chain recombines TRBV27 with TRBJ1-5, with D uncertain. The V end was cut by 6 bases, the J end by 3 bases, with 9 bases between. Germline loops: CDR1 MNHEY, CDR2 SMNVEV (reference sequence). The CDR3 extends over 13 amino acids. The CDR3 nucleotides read TGTGCCAGCAGGGACGGTGCCAATCAGCCCCAGCATTTT. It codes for CASRDGANQPQHF.

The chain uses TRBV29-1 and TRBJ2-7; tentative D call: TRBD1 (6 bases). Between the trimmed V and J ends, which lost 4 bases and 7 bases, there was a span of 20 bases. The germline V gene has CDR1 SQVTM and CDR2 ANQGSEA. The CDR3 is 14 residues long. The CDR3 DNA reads TGCAGCGTTGCGTCCAGGGGCGCGATGAGGGAGCAGTACTTC. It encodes CSVASRGAMREQYF.

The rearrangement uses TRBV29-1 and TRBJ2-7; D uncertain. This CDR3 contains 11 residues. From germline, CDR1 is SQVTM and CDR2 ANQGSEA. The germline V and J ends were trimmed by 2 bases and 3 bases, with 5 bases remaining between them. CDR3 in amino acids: CSVENNYEQYF. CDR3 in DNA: TGCAGCGTTGAAAATAACTACGAGCAGTACTTC.

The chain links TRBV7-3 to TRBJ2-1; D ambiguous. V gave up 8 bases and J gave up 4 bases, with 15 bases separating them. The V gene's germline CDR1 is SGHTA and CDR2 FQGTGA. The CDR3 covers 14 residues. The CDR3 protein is CASSFGYRYNEQFF. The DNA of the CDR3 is TGTGCCAGCTCCTTTGGGTACCGGTACAATGAGCAGTTCTTC.

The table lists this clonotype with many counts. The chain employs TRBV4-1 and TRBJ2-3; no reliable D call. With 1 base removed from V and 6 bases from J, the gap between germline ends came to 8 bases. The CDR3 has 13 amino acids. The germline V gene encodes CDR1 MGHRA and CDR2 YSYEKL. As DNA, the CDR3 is TGCGCCAGCAGCCAAGTTTACGGTGATACGCAGTATTTT. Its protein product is CASSQVYGDTQYF.

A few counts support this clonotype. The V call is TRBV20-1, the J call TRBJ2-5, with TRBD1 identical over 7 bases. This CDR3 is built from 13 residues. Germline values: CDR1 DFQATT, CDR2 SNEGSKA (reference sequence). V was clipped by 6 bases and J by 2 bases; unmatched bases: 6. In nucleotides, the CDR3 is TGCAGTGCCCCTAACAGGGGACAAGAGACCCAGTACTTC. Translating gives CSAPNRGQETQYF.

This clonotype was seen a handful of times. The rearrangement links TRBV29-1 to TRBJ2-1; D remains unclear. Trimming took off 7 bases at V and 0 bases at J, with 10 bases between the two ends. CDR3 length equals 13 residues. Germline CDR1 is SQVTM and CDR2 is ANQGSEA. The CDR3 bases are TGCAGCGACCAGTCTAGCTCCTACAATGAGCAGTTCTTC. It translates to CSDQSSSYNEQFF.

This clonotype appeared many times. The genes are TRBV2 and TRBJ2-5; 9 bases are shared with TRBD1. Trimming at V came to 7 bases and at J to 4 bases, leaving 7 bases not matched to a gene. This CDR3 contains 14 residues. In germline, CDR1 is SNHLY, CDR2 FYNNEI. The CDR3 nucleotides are TGTGCCAGCAACTCACAGGGGGCTGGAGAGACCCAGTACTTC. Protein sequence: CASNSQGAGETQYF.

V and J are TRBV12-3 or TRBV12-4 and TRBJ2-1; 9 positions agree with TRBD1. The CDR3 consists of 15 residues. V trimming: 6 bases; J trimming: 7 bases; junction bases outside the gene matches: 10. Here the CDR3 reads CASRYRDRDLNEQFF. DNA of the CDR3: TGTGCCAGCAGGTACCGGGACAGGGATCTGAATGAGCAGTTCTTC.

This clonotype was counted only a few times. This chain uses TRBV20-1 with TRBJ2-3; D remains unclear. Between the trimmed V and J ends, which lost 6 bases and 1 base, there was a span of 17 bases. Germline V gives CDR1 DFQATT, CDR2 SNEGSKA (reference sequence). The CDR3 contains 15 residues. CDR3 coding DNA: TGCAGTGCCCCGACCCCGATGAGCGGCACAGATACGCAGTATTTT. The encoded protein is CSAPTPMSGTDTQYF.

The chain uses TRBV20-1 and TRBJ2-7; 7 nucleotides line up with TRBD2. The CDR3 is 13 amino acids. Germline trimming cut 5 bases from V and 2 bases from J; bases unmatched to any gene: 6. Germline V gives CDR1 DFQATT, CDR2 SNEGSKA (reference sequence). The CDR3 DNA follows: TGCAGTGCTTCGACTAGCTTTACCTACGAGCAGTACTTC. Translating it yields CSASTSFTYEQYF.

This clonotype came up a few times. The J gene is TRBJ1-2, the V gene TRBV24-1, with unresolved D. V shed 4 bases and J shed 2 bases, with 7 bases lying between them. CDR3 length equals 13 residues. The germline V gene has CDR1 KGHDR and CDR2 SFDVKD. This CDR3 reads CATSEGRNYGYTF. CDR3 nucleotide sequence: TGTGCCACCAGTGAGGGCAGGAACTATGGCTACACCTTC.

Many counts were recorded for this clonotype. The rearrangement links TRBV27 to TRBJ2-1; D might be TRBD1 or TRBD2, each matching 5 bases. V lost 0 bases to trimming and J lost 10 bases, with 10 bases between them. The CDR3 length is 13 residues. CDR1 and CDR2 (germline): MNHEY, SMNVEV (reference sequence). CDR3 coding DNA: TGTGCCAGCAGTTTATCGAGGGGAAACGAGCAGTTCTTC. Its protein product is CASSLSRGNEQFF.